The sequence of this T cell receptor beta chain was determined in a study of tumor and adjacent non-tumor tissue in lung cancer. For the study at large: Stage I to III disease affected over nine men and roughly five women aged about 31 to 80.

No cell sorting was done before RNA was extracted from the tissue. A remark on this clonotype: Its target is unknown. One junction end does not reproduce the germline sequence, and a read error may be involved.

The library came from three nested PCR rounds adapted from ARM-PCR protocols. TCRdb reanalysed the multiplex PCR reads using MiXCR and keeps one entry per CDR3 protein. The data contain roughly 93,000 distinct CDR3 sequences, around 64% of them singletons. The study, taken as a whole, reports: Significantly higher TCR diversity was found in tumor than normal lung. Tumor repertoires had a smaller top 100 clone share than normal lung.

The sample taken for sequencing was lung tumor tissue. This sequence originates from a man aged 55 to 70 with non-small cell lung cancer.

CDR3 DNA: TGTGCCATCAAGGGGTCCAACAGGGGTGACACTGAGGCTTTCTTT. Amino acids: CAIKGSNRGDTEAFF. The chain is built from TRBV10-3 and TRBJ1-1; 7 bases fit TRBD1. Looked up from germline, CDR1 is ENHRY and CDR2 is SYGVKD. The CDR3 has 15 residues.